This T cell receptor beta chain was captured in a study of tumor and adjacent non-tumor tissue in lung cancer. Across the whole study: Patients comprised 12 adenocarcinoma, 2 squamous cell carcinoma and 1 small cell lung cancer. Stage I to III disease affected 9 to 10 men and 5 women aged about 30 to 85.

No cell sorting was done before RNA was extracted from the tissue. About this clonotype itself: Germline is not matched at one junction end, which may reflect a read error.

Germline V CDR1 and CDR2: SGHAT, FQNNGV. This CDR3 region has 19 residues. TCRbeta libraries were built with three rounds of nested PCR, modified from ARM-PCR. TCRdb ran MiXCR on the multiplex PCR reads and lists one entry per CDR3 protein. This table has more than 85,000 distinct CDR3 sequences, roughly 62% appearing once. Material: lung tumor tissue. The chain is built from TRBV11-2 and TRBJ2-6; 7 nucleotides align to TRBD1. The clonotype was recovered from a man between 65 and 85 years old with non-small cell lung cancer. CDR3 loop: CASSSLRGRGGYGANILTF. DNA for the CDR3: TGTGCCAGCAGCTCCCTGAGGGGAAGAGGGGGCTATGGGGCCAACATCCTGACTTTC.